These 9 T cell receptor beta chains originate from one sample sequenced in a study of identical twins. MiXCR, applied by TCRdb to the 5' RACE reads, yields one record per CDR3 protein. The sample has about 450,000 distinct CDR3 sequences, around 18% seen once. The sample consisted of naive T cells sorted from blood. The origin of the receptors is a man aged 50 to 60 in good health.

This chain links TRBV4-3 with TRBJ2-7; D could derive from TRBD1 or TRBD2 (5 bases each). The V and J ends lost 3 bases and 0 bases respectively, with 12 bases between them. Germline assignment: CDR1 LGHNA and CDR2 YSLEER. The CDR3 contains 15 residues. DNA of the CDR3: TGCGCCAGCAGCCAGGGGCGAGGGGCCTCCTACGAGCAGTACTTC. Translation: CASSQGRGASYEQYF.

The V gene is TRBV10-2, the J gene TRBJ2-7; TRBD1 matches at 9 bases. This CDR3 has 15 residues. J was trimmed by 4 bases and V by 6 bases; bases with no gene match: 10. Germline V gene lookup returns CDR1 WSHSY and CDR2 SAAADI. This CDR3 is CASRETGTGLYEQYF. CDR3 DNA sequence: TGCGCCAGCAGGGAGACAGGGACAGGGCTTTACGAGCAGTACTTC.

The rearrangement links TRBV9 to TRBJ2-5, with 10 bases that match TRBD2. The junction had 7 bases not matched to a gene; V was cut back by 0 bases and J by 5 bases. The CDR3 spans 16 residues. The germline V gene encodes CDR1 SGDLS and CDR2 YYNGEE. The CDR3 region is CASSVGRAGGSETQYF. The CDR3 DNA reads as TGTGCCAGCAGCGTAGGTCGAGCGGGAGGGTCGGAGACCCAGTACTTC.

The J gene is TRBJ1-5, the V gene TRBV25-1; the D is unclear. The CDR3 has 13 residues. Trimming stripped 7 bases from V and 4 bases from J, with 11 bases between. Germline-derived CDR1 and CDR2 are MGHDK and SYGVNS. The CDR3 region has the DNA TGTGCCAGCAAGGCGGGCGTAAATCAGCCCCAGCATTTT. It encodes CASKAGVNQPQHF.

On this clonotype: Here the CDR3 omits its conserved ending phenylalanine or tryptophan, so a read error is the likely source. It is unclear where the CDR3 begins or ends on the DNA, so no DNA is shown, and the CDR3 is as TCRdb lists it. The chain carries TRBV2 and TRBJ2-7; TRBD1 reflects the table's D call only, with no check against the DNA. 14 amino acids form the CDR3, both terminal residues included. Germline CDR1 SNHLY, CDR2 FYNNEI. The CDR3 sequence: CASSGRQGQGELLA.

This clonotype has a handful of counts. As DNA, the CDR3 is TGTGCCAGCAGCTCTGGGTTTGCCCAGCATTTT. Translation gives CASSSGFAQHF. The chain couples TRBV5-6 to TRBJ1-5; D not certain. Trimming pared 3 bases from V and 11 bases from J, leaving 9 bases between. Germline loops: CDR1 SGHDT, CDR2 YYEEEE. The CDR3 has 11 residues.

This clonotype was observed many times. This rearrangement joins TRBV7-2 to TRBJ2-1; D might be TRBD1 (5 bases). Germline assignment: CDR1 SGHTA and CDR2 FQGNSA. The CDR3 runs to 17 residues. V was trimmed by 5 bases and J by 0 bases, leaving 17 bases between them. CDR3 bases: TGTGCCAGCAGCGAAGGGGCCGGGTCCCTCTCCTACAATGAGCAGTTCTTC. Translation: CASSEGAGSLSYNEQFF.

This clonotype has a handful of counts. The CDR3 loop reads CASSDWTGETQYF. The CDR3 DNA reads as TGTGCCAGCAGCGATTGGACAGGGGAGACCCAGTACTTC. The chain combines TRBV7-9 with TRBJ2-5; 8 positions match TRBD1. V was clipped by 5 bases and J by 5 bases; unmatched bases: 4. The CDR3 is made up of 13 amino acids. From germline, CDR1 is SEHNR and CDR2 FQNEAQ (reference sequence).

This clonotype has a count of ten or more. This chain joins TRBV6-1 and TRBJ2-2; weak D call: TRBD2 (6 bases). Deletions cut 7 bases from V and 6 bases from J, with 12 bases between. Looked up from germline, CDR1 is MNHNS and CDR2 is SASEGT. This CDR3 spans 13 amino acids. CDR3 amino acids: CASNPTSPGELFF. Here the CDR3 DNA reads TGTGCCAGCAATCCAACTAGCCCCGGGGAGCTGTTTTTT.